The 17 T cell receptor beta chains reported below all come from one sample, sequenced in a study of spatial heterogeneity in lung cancer. TCRdb recomputed calls from the 5' RACE reads with MiXCR, one row per CDR3 protein. The sample includes 85,000 to 100,000 distinct CDR3 sequences, roughly 12% seen only once; the top ten take just over 40%. Described time point: sample taken at primary tumor resection. The sample was PBMCs, taken at surgery. The source is a male donor with early-stage non-small cell lung cancer.

The chain employs TRBV12-3 or TRBV12-4 and TRBJ1-5; perhaps TRBD1 as D (5 bases). The CDR3 is 12 amino acids. Trimming pared 5 bases from V and 11 bases from J, leaving 13 bases between. CDR3 nucleotides: TGTGCCAGCAGTCCCGGGGGTGGAGCCCAGCATTTT. As protein: CASSPGGGAQHF.

This clonotype was detected ten times or more. The chain employs TRBV29-1 and TRBJ2-1; no definite D call. Germline V gives CDR1 SQVTM, CDR2 ANQGSEA. The CDR3 runs to 10 residues. The ends were cut back, 8 bases at V and 5 bases at J, with 7 bases in the middle. As DNA, the CDR3 is TGCAGCTTAAAGAACAATGAGCAGTTCTTC. Translated, it gives CSLKNNEQFF.

The genes are TRBV14 and TRBJ2-6, with TRBD1 identical over 11 bases. Germline values: CDR1 SGHDN, CDR2 FVKESK. J was trimmed by 6 bases and V by 3 bases; bases with no gene match: 10. The CDR3 has 18 amino acids. The CDR3 coding sequence is TGTGCCAGCAGCCAGAGCGGGACAGGGGGGGGAGTGGCCAACGTCCTGACTTTC. Residues: CASSQSGTGGGVANVLTF.

J is TRBJ2-3 and V is TRBV7-9; the match to TRBD1 covers 7 bases. Germline V gene sequence: CDR1 SEHNR, CDR2 FQNEAQ (reference sequence). V lost 5 bases and J lost 1; bases outside the gene matches: 6. This CDR3 has 15 residues. CDR3 nucleotide sequence: TGTGCCAGCAGCCCGGGACAGTCGGGCACAGATACGCAGTATTTT. This sequence encodes CASSPGQSGTDTQYF.

This clonotype was seen a few times. The gene calls are TRBV7-8 and TRBJ2-3, with D unresolved. The CDR3 contains 14 residues. Trimming pared 0 bases from V and 6 bases from J, leaving 10 bases between. CDR1 is SGHVS, CDR2 FQNEAQ, per germline. In DNA, the CDR3 is TGTGCCAGCAGCTTAGCTGCTTCGCGGGATACGCAGTATTTT. Protein: CASSLAASRDTQYF.

This clonotype has ten or more counts. The chain has TRBV3-1 and TRBJ1-2, with D possibly being TRBD1 (6 bases). Trimming took 4 bases from V and 4 from J, leaving 10 bases between them. The CDR3 length is 13 residues. Germline V gene sequence: CDR1 LGHDT, CDR2 YNNKEL (reference sequence). The CDR3 loop reads CASSRGQRYGYTF. The CDR3 coding sequence is TGTGCCAGCAGCCGCGGACAGCGCTATGGCTACACCTTC.

J is TRBJ1-4 and V is TRBV7-2, with 8 bases lining up with TRBD1. The ends lost 6 bases at V and 3 bases at J; junction bases unmatched: 6. CDR1 and CDR2 from the germline V gene are SGHTA and FQGNSA. This CDR3 is 15 amino acids long. The CDR3 sequence: CASRFTGGSNEKLFF. The CDR3, as DNA: TGTGCCAGCAGATTTACAGGGGGATCTAATGAAAAACTGTTTTTT.

The chain employs TRBV10-3 and TRBJ2-3; 11 nucleotides align to TRBD2. Looked up from germline, CDR1 is ENHRY and CDR2 is SYGVKD. The CDR3 spans 15 residues. Germline trimming cut 6 bases from V and 6 bases from J; bases unmatched to any gene: 8. The CDR3 protein is CAISDASGRSDTQYF. CDR3 coding DNA: TGTGCCATCAGCGATGCTAGCGGGAGGTCGGATACGCAGTATTTT.

The chain uses TRBV7-2 and TRBJ2-2; TRBD2 aligns across 7 bases. Germline V gene data show CDR1 as SGHTA and CDR2 as FQGNSA. The CDR3 sequence is 16 residues long. Losses at the gene ends were 2 bases for V and 4 bases for J; bases not matched to a gene: 7. The CDR3 bases are TGTGCCAGCAGCTTAAGTGGGAGGGCCCCCACCGGGGAGCTGTTTTTT. Translating gives CASSLSGRAPTGELFF.

This sequence joins TRBV20-1 and TRBJ1-2; D not certain. Germline CDR1 reads DFQATT; CDR2 reads SNEGSKA (reference sequence). CDR3 size: 13 residues. The V end lost 3 bases, the J end lost 2 bases, and 10 bases lay between the germline ends. CDR3 nucleotide sequence: TGCAGTGCTAGCTTAGCCAGCAACTATGGCTACACCTTC. Its translation: CSASLASNYGYTF.

This clonotype was found many times. The rearrangement uses TRBV5-1 and TRBJ2-3; perhaps TRBD2 as D (6 bases). Germline CDR1 and CDR2: SGHRS and YFSETQ. The CDR3 extends over 16 amino acids. V was shortened by 4 bases and J by 0 bases, with 15 bases between the two germline ends. CDR3 amino acids: CASSLGRQPSTDTQYF. CDR3 coding DNA: TGCGCCAGCAGCCTGGGGAGGCAGCCAAGCACAGATACGCAGTATTTT. Full variable domain (missing parts from reference TRBV5-1 and TRBJ2-3): KAGVTQTPRYLIKTRGQQVTLSCSPISGHRSVSWYQQTPGQGLQFLFEYFSETQRNKGNFPGRFSGRQFSNSRSEMNVSTLELGDSALYLCASSLGRQPSTDTQYFGPGTRLTVL.

CDR3 in DNA: TGTGCCAGCAGCAAAGCAAGCAATGAGCAGTTCTTC. Translated, it gives CASSKASNEQFF. The V and J genes are TRBV11-2 and TRBJ2-1; D is uncertain. The V end was cut by 5 bases, the J end by 6 bases, with 8 bases between. There are 12 residues in the CDR3. Germline CDR1 and CDR2: SGHAT and FQNNGV.

This clonotype was seen a handful of times. The gene calls are TRBV7-2 and TRBJ2-1; 10 nucleotides match TRBD2. There are 18 residues in the CDR3. Germline values: CDR1 SGHTA, CDR2 FQGNSA. V was clipped by 3 bases and J by 0 bases; unmatched bases: 8. CDR3 nucleotides: TGTGCCAGCAGCTTCTCCGGGACTAGCGTGTTCTCCTACAATGAGCAGTTCTTC. Translated, it gives CASSFSGTSVFSYNEQFF.

The chain employs TRBV7-2 and TRBJ2-3; D unclear. Trimming took 5 bases from V and 2 from J, leaving 5 bases between them. Germline CDR1 SGHTA, CDR2 FQGNSA. CDR3 length: 12 amino acids. This CDR3 is CASSRTTDTQYF. CDR3 sequence (DNA): TGTGCCAGCAGCAGGACCACAGATACGCAGTATTTT.

The chain uses TRBV6-2 or TRBV6-3 and TRBJ2-3; possibly TRBD2 for D (5 bases). CDR3 length equals 13 residues. V was clipped by 6 bases and J by 4 bases, with 11 bases between them. Germline lookup yields CDR1 MNHEY and CDR2 SVGEGT. CDR3: CASRKRDSDTQYF. The CDR3 region has the DNA TGTGCCAGCAGGAAACGGGATTCAGATACGCAGTATTTT.

The chain carries TRBV5-1 and TRBJ2-5, with D maybe TRBD1 (7 bases). There are 15 residues in the CDR3. The ends were cut back, 3 bases at V and 3 bases at J, with 15 bases in the middle. Germline CDR1 and CDR2: SGHRS and YFSETQ. The CDR3 protein is CASSSSSRGEETQYF. CDR3 DNA sequence: TGCGCCAGCAGCTCCTCTTCCAGGGGGGAAGAGACCCAGTACTTC.

V and J are TRBV7-2 and TRBJ2-1; D is possibly TRBD2 (5 bases). The CDR3 sequence is 16 residues long. Germline V lookup: CDR1 SGHTA, CDR2 FQGNSA. V lost 5 bases, J lost 8 bases, and 22 bases lay in between. CDR3 loop: CASSPRRSLEGDEQFF. The DNA of the CDR3 is TGTGCCAGCAGCCCACGTCGTAGCCTAGAGGGCGATGAGCAGTTCTTC.